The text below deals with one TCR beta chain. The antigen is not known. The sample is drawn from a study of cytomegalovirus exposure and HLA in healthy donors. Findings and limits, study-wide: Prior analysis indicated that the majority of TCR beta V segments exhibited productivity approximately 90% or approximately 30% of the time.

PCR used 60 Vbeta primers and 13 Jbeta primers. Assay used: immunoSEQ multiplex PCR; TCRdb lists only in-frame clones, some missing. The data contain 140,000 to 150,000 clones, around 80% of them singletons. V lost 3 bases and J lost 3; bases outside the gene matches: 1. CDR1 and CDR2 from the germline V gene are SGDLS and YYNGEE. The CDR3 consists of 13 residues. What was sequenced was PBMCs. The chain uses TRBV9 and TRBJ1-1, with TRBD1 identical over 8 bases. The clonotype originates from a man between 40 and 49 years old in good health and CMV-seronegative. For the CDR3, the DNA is TGTGCCAGCAGCGCGACAGGGGACACTGAAGCTTTCTTT. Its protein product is CASSATGDTEAFF.